The 25 T cell receptor beta chains in this list originate from one sample, sequenced in a study of T cells in Graves' hyperthyroidism and ophthalmopathy. Researchers amplified the TCR beta CDR3 regions from RNA transcripts. The TCR CDR3 was amplified in a first-round RT-PCR using the HTBI primer set. One entry per CDR3 protein results from TCRdb running MiXCR on the multiplex PCR reads. This sample has about 740,000 distinct CDR3 sequences, with 14% found just once. The sample was blood. The receptors shown here come from a young woman with Graves' hyperthyroidism.

At least ten counts were recorded for this clonotype. The chain recombines TRBV6-2 or TRBV6-3 with TRBJ1-5, with a possible D match to TRBD1 (5 bases). Trimming took off 5 bases at V and 0 bases at J, with 17 bases between the two ends. The CDR3 totals 17 residues. CDR1 is MNHEY, CDR2 SVGEGT, per germline. The CDR3 region is CASSTGDGAYSNQPQHF. The CDR3 nucleotides read TGTGCCAGCAGTACGGGCGACGGGGCATATAGCAATCAGCCCCAGCATTTT.

Notes on this clonotype: At one end, the junction sequence differs from germline, possibly due to a read error. In DNA, the CDR3 is TGCGCCAGCAGCTTTGTTTACGGGTGGAATGGGCAGTTCTTC. Its translation: CASSFVYGWNGQFF. J is TRBJ2-1 and V is TRBV5-1; D gene ambiguous. The CDR3 sequence is 14 residues long. Germline assignment: CDR1 SGHRS and CDR2 YFSETQ.

Note on this clonotype: The junction and the germline gene differ at one end; a read error may be behind it. The chain recombines TRBV20-1 with TRBJ2-7; D might be TRBD1 (5 bases). Germline-derived CDR1 and CDR2 are DFQATT and SNEGSKA (reference sequence). The CDR3 has 12 amino acids. CDR3 amino acids: CSANRDSYEQHF. CDR3 in DNA: TGCAGTGCTAATCGAGACAGCTACGAGCAGCACTTC.

This chain uses TRBV20-1 with TRBJ2-7; TRBD1 matches 11 bases. The CDR3 has 14 residues. Germline lookup yields CDR1 DFQATT and CDR2 SNEGSKA (reference sequence). V trimming: 0 bases; J trimming: 4 bases; junction bases outside the gene matches: 2. This CDR3 is CSAREDRGPYEQYF. Written as DNA, the CDR3 is TGCAGTGCTAGAGAGGACAGGGGGCCTTACGAGCAGTACTTC.

V is TRBV5-4 and J is TRBJ2-7; 7 nucleotides match TRBD1. Per germline, CDR1 SGHNT and CDR2 YYREEE (reference sequence). V was pared by 3 bases and J by 0 bases, with 6 bases of the junction left unmatched. The CDR3 runs 15 residues. The CDR3 here is CASSSTGAHSYEQYF. The CDR3 region has the DNA TGTGCCAGCAGCTCTACAGGGGCCCACTCCTACGAGCAGTACTTC.

This clonotype was counted a few times. The chain uses TRBV30 and TRBJ1-1, with unresolved D. Germline V gene data show CDR1 as GTSNPN and CDR2 as SVGIG (reference sequence). V was trimmed by 1 base and J by 0 bases, leaving 12 bases between them. The CDR3 sequence is 15 residues long. CDR3 DNA sequence: TGTGCCTGGAGTGAGGGTTCTGGGCTGAACACTGAAGCTTTCTTT. It yields the protein CAWSEGSGLNTEAFF.

A single count supports this clonotype. The chain couples TRBV6-2 or TRBV6-3 to TRBJ2-3; 15 bases agree with TRBD2. CDR1 and CDR2 from the germline V gene are MNHEY and SVGEGT. V trimming: 8 bases; J trimming: 4 bases; junction bases outside the gene matches: 4. There are 15 residues in the CDR3. Written as DNA, the CDR3 is TGTGCCAGCCGAGGACTAGCGGGGGGGGCAGATACGCAGTATTTT. Translating gives CASRGLAGGADTQYF.

This clonotype was seen a few times. The chain combines TRBV20-1 with TRBJ1-4; D remains ambiguous. The CDR3 loop spans 13 amino acids. V shed 3 bases and J shed 8 bases, with 13 bases lying between them. Germline V gene data show CDR1 as DFQATT and CDR2 as SNEGSKA (reference sequence). CDR3 sequence reads: CSASRRPNEKLFF. DNA for the CDR3: TGCAGTGCTAGCCGACGGCCGAACGAAAAACTGTTTTTT.

This clonotype was recorded many times. This chain's CDR3 is CASSATGQTTSGNTIYF. DNA of the CDR3: TGTGCCAGCAGCGCCACGGGACAGACGACGTCTGGAAACACCATATATTTT. The rearrangement joins TRBV9 to TRBJ1-3, with TRBD1 matching over 7 bases. The trim removed 3 bases at V and 1 base at J, leaving 10 bases unmatched. This CDR3 spans 17 amino acids. CDR1 and CDR2 from the germline V gene are SGDLS and YYNGEE.

The CDR3 spells CATSDLTGVGGTQYF. In DNA, the CDR3 is TGTGCCACCAGTGATTTAACAGGGGTGGGTGGTACCCAGTACTTC. The genes are TRBV24-1 and TRBJ2-5; 7 nucleotides agree with TRBD1. There are 15 residues in the CDR3. After removal of 1 base from V and 8 bases from J, the junction contained 9 bases not matched to a gene. CDR1 is KGHDR, CDR2 SFDVKD, per germline.

This clonotype was seen repeatedly, ten times or more. This chain joins TRBV24-1 and TRBJ2-7; 8 bases align to TRBD2. Unmatched junction bases numbered 7, after V lost 4 bases and J lost 3 bases. Germline assignment: CDR1 KGHDR and CDR2 SFDVKD. The length of the CDR3 is 15 residues. For the CDR3, the DNA is TGTGCCACCAGTGACACTAGCGGACCGTTCTACGAGCAGTACTTC. Translation: CATSDTSGPFYEQYF.

This clonotype was found many times. The chain carries TRBV11-2 and TRBJ2-3; no reliable D call. This CDR3 spans 13 amino acids. Germline V CDR1 and CDR2: SGHAT, FQNNGV. With 6 bases removed from V and 4 bases from J, the gap between germline ends came to 11 bases. CDR3 coding DNA: TGTGCCAGCAGACATAAGGTCGCAGATACGCAGTATTTT. Its protein is CASRHKVADTQYF.

In the case of this clonotype: Possible read error: a much larger clone is one base away. The chain uses TRBV12-3 or TRBV12-4 and TRBJ2-1; 11 positions match TRBD2. The CDR3 has 16 amino acids. CDR3 coding DNA: TGTGCCAGCACCCAACCAACTAGCGGGGGCTACAATGAGCAGTCCTTC. Its protein is CASTQPTSGGYNEQSF.

The rearrangement joins TRBV25-1 to TRBJ2-1, with D perhaps matching TRBD1 (6 bases). Germline CDR1 reads MGHDK; CDR2 reads SYGVNS. Trimming removed 4 bases at V and 14 bases at J, with 18 bases between. This CDR3 has 13 amino acids. CDR3 nucleotides: TGTGCCAGCAGTGGCCCTTTCCAGGGGATGAAGTTCTTC. Encoded protein: CASSGPFQGMKFF. The full variable domain, rest sourced from reference TRBV25-1 and TRBJ2-1, is EADIYQTPRYLVIGTGKKITLECSQTMGHDKMYWYQQDPGMELHLIHYSYGVNSTEKGDLSSESTVSRIRTEHFPLTLESARPSHTSQYLCASSGPFQGMKFFGPGTRLTVL.

This clonotype was found many times. The V and J genes are TRBV4-2 and TRBJ1-5; 7 bases line up with TRBD1. Unmatched junction bases numbered 6, after V lost 3 bases and J lost 1 base. Per germline, CDR1 LGHNA and CDR2 YNFKEQ. The CDR3 sequence is 16 residues long. Here the CDR3 reads CASSHGDRVSNQPQHF. Written as DNA, the CDR3 is TGTGCCAGCAGCCATGGCGACAGGGTGAGCAATCAGCCCCAGCATTTT.

This clonotype was counted many times. The V and J genes are TRBV4-3 and TRBJ1-2; D unresolved. V gave up 3 bases and J gave up 6 bases, with 14 bases separating them. The CDR3 is 14 residues long. Per germline, CDR1 LGHNA and CDR2 YSLEER. CDR3 loop: CASSQGGFTDGYTF. The CDR3 DNA is TGCGCCAGCAGCCAGGGTGGATTTACGGATGGCTACACCTTC.

The V and J genes are TRBV2 and TRBJ1-2; D remains unclear. V was shortened by 1 base and J by 1 base, with 7 bases between the two germline ends. This CDR3 region has 14 residues. Looked up from germline, CDR1 is SNHLY and CDR2 is FYNNEI. This chain's CDR3 is CASSEDTFNYGYTF. As DNA, the CDR3 is TGTGCCAGCAGTGAAGACACTTTTAACTATGGCTACACCTTC.

This clonotype was seen many times. V is TRBV11-2 and J is TRBJ2-5, with D perhaps given as TRBD1 or TRBD2 (6 bases each). This CDR3 is 19 amino acids long. V was shortened by 6 bases and J by 5 bases, with 31 bases between the two germline ends. Germline V lookup: CDR1 SGHAT, CDR2 FQNNGV. In nucleotides, the CDR3 is TGTGCCAGCAGGGCGGGGAGTGAAGGGAGTCTGGGAACAGGGGAGACCCAGTACTTC. It codes for CASRAGSEGSLGTGETQYF.

As concerns this clonotype: A read error is possible here, since a much larger clone lies one base away. The rearrangement uses TRBV7-2 and TRBJ2-1; no reliable D call. The V end was cut by 1 base, the J end by 0 bases, with 13 bases between. Germline CDR1 and CDR2: SGHTA and FQGNSA. The CDR3 has 17 amino acids. This chain's CDR3 is CASSLGPPLSSYNEQFF. The CDR3 DNA reads as TGTGCCAGCAGCTTAGGCCCTCCCCTTAGCTCCTACAATGAGCAGTTCTTC.

Details on this clonotype: One end of the junction is discordant with germline, which a read error may explain. The V and J genes are TRBV7-2 and TRBJ2-1; D unclear. In germline, CDR1 is SGHTA, CDR2 FQGNSA. The CDR3 loop spans 15 amino acids. The CDR3 reads CASSLALGSHNEQSF. The CDR3 region has the DNA TGTGCCAGCAGCTTAGCGCTAGGAAGCCACAATGAGCAGTCCTTC.

This clonotype occurred many times. This chain joins TRBV14 and TRBJ2-5, with TRBD2 matching over 8 bases. J was trimmed by 2 bases and V by 4 bases; bases with no gene match: 9. This CDR3 is 16 amino acids long. Germline CDR1 reads SGHDN; CDR2 reads FVKESK. As DNA, the CDR3 is TGTGCCAGCAGCCGGCGCTGGCGGGGGGAACAAGAGACCCAGTACTTC. As protein: CASSRRWRGEQETQYF.

The table lists this clonotype with a few counts. A read error may account for a junction end that differs from germline. The rearrangement uses TRBV25-1 and TRBJ2-1, with 12 nucleotides matching TRBD2. Germline V gives CDR1 MGHDK, CDR2 SYGVNS. The CDR3 contains 14 residues. The CDR3 sequence is CAGRTSGNYNEQFF. The CDR3 DNA reads TGTGCCGGCAGGACTAGCGGGAACTACAATGAGCAGTTCTTC.

This clonotype was counted ten times or more. V usage is TRBV30 and J usage is TRBJ2-7; no firm D call. The V gene's germline CDR1 is GTSNPN and CDR2 SVGIG (reference sequence). The CDR3 runs 15 residues. With 4 bases removed from V and 5 bases from J, the gap between germline ends came to 21 bases. The CDR3 DNA sequence: TGTGCCTGGACCCCCCCCGGCACGTTGCCCCACGAGCAGTACTTC. Translated, it gives CAWTPPGTLPHEQYF. The full variable domain, its missing parts supplied by reference TRBV30 and TRBJ2-7, is SQTIHQWPATLVQPVGSPLSLECTVEGTSNPNLYWYRQAAGRGLQLLFYSVGIGQISSEVPQNLSASRPQDRQFILSSKKLLLSDSGFYLCAWTPPGTLPHEQYFGPGTRLTVT.

The sample holds many counts of this clonotype. This chain links TRBV11-2 with TRBJ2-1; the D is unclear. The germline V gene encodes CDR1 SGHAT and CDR2 FQNNGV. V was trimmed by 3 bases and J by 4 bases, leaving 7 bases between them. The CDR3 contains 13 residues. The CDR3 loop is CASSFIVYNEQFF. The CDR3 coding sequence is TGTGCCAGCAGCTTCATAGTTTACAATGAGCAGTTCTTC.

In this sample, this clonotype turned up many times. This chain uses TRBV11-2 with TRBJ2-7; 8 positions agree with TRBD2. The CDR3 is 17 residues long. Germline CDR1 SGHAT, CDR2 FQNNGV. The junction had 10 bases not matched to a gene; V was cut back by 0 bases and J by 3 bases. The DNA of the CDR3 is TGTGCCAGCAGCTTAGATCACCCTAGCGGGTCAAACTACGAGCAGTACTTC. It is translated as CASSLDHPSGSNYEQYF.